The 20 T cell receptor beta chains in this list originate from one sample, sequenced in a study of T cell responses to AZD1222 COVID-19 vaccine. This table comes from immunoSEQ multiplex PCR, and its TCRdb copy is limited to in-frame clones, with some not included. The sample consists of about 260,000 clones, 93% of them appearing once. The material was peripheral blood, obtained on day 0 of AZD1222 vaccination. These receptors were obtained from an adult in good health.

The V and J genes are TRBV28 and TRBJ2-1, with 9 bases that match TRBD2. CDR3 length equals 17 residues. The germline CDR1 and CDR2 sequences are MDHEN and SYDVKM. J was trimmed by 7 bases and V by 4 bases; bases with no gene match: 14. The CDR3 DNA reads TGTGCCAGCAGTTCACCCTCAGGTAGCGGGAGTGGAAATGAGCAGTTCTTC. Amino acids: CASSSPSGSGSGNEQFF.

The rearrangement links TRBV3-1 (or the pseudogene TRBV3-2) to TRBJ2-7; 7 positions agree with TRBD1. This CDR3 comprises 13 residues. The germline gives CDR1 LGHDT, CDR2 YNNKEL (reference sequence). Unmatched junction bases numbered 0, after V lost 1 base and J lost 3 bases. CDR3 loop: CASSQGTGYEQYF. CDR3 DNA sequence: TGTGCCAGCAGCCAAGGGACAGGCTACGAGCAGTACTTC.

In its sample, this clone was seen once. This chain uses TRBV20-1 with TRBJ2-7; 12 bases agree with TRBD2. V was pared by 3 bases and J by 4 bases, with 7 bases of the junction left unmatched. Germline CDR1 reads DFQATT; CDR2 reads SNEGSKA (reference sequence). This CDR3 is 15 amino acids long. CDR3 sequence (DNA): TGCAGTGCTAGTGCGACTAGCGGGAGTTTATACGAGCAGTACTTC. Amino acids: CSASATSGSLYEQYF.

The chain uses TRBV6-5 and TRBJ2-6, with TRBD1 as a possible D gene (5 bases). V gave up 6 bases and J gave up 0 bases, with 9 bases separating them. CDR3 length: 15 amino acids. CDR1 and CDR2 from the germline V gene are MNHEY and SVGAGI. CDR3 sequence reads: CASRGPLSGANVLTF. The DNA of the CDR3 is TGTGCCAGCAGGGGGCCGCTCTCTGGGGCCAACGTCCTGACTTTC.

The chain is built from TRBV4-1 and TRBJ1-2; no definite D call. The CDR3 is made up of 15 amino acids. V was pared by 0 bases and J by 7 bases, with 15 bases between. CDR1 and CDR2 (germline): MGHRA, YSYEKL. The DNA of the CDR3 is TGCGCCAGCAGCCAAGACCCCTCCAAGGTGGGTGGCTACACCTTC. This codes for CASSQDPSKVGGYTF.

The J gene is TRBJ2-3, the V gene TRBV2, with 7 bases fitting TRBD1. Germline V gives CDR1 SNHLY, CDR2 FYNNEI. CDR3 length equals 13 residues. The J segment lost 5 bases and the V segment lost 11 bases, leaving 10 bases of the junction unmatched. The CDR3 DNA is TGTGCCGGCCAAGGGGGCGTAGGAGATACGCAGTATTTT. It codes for CAGQGGVGDTQYF.

This chain connects TRBV19 to TRBJ2-1; TRBD1 matches at 10 bases. Germline V gene data show CDR1 as LNHDA and CDR2 as SQIVND (reference sequence). The trim removed 6 bases at V and 2 bases at J, leaving 10 bases unmatched. This CDR3 region has 17 residues. The CDR3 here is CASSPTGTGAAYNEQFF. Written as DNA, the CDR3 is TGTGCCAGTAGCCCGACCGGGACAGGGGCTGCCTACAATGAGCAGTTCTTC.

Only one count was recorded for this clone. The V and J genes are TRBV7-3 and TRBJ1-1; D is possibly TRBD1 (5 bases). Trimming shortened V by 2 bases and J by 6 bases, and 7 bases separated the two germline ends. Looked up from germline, CDR1 is SGHTA and CDR2 is FQGTGA. This CDR3 contains 12 residues. Written as DNA, the CDR3 is TGTGCCAGCAGCTTATCAGGGTCTGAAGCTTTCTTT. It is translated as CASSLSGSEAFF.

Only one count was recorded for this clone. V usage is TRBV5-1 and J usage is TRBJ1-3; 7 bases are shared with TRBD1. In germline, CDR1 is SGHRS, CDR2 YFSETQ. V was pared by 3 bases and J by 0 bases, with 6 bases of the junction left unmatched. CDR3 size: 16 residues. CDR3 loop: CASSSTGSDSGNTIYF. CDR3 coding DNA: TGCGCCAGCAGCTCGACAGGGTCCGACTCTGGAAACACCATATATTTT.

The chain couples TRBV18 to TRBJ2-7; 8 bases are shared with TRBD1. The CDR3 is 13 residues long. The V and J ends lost 5 bases and 6 bases, in that order; junction bases with no gene match: 6. Germline V gene data show CDR1 as KGHSH and CDR2 as LQKENI. The CDR3 DNA follows: TGTGCCAGCTCAGGGACAGGTGGGAGCGAGCAGTACTTC. Amino acid sequence: CASSGTGGSEQYF.

The J gene is TRBJ2-7, the V gene TRBV28, with D perhaps being TRBD1 or TRBD2 (5 bases each). The V end lost 4 bases, the J end lost 5 bases, and 12 bases lay between the germline ends. This CDR3 contains 13 residues. Germline V gives CDR1 MDHEN, CDR2 SYDVKM. The DNA of the CDR3 is TGTGCCAGCAGTTCACGGGACGGTAACGAGCAGTACTTC. Translating gives CASSSRDGNEQYF.

This sequence joins TRBV4-2 and TRBJ1-2; D may be TRBD1 (6 bases). Trimming stripped 0 bases from V and 7 bases from J, with 21 bases between. CDR3 length equals 17 residues. CDR1 and CDR2 (germline): LGHNA, YNFKEQ. CDR3 residues: CASSQDPGALREGGYTF. DNA of the CDR3: TGTGCCAGCAGCCAAGATCCGGGGGCGCTGAGGGAAGGTGGCTACACCTTC.

This chain joins TRBV2 and TRBJ1-5, with TRBD1 matching over 8 bases. Germline loops: CDR1 SNHLY, CDR2 FYNNEI. The CDR3 has 14 residues. V lost 2 bases to trimming and J lost 5 bases; unmatched junction nucleotides: 2. The CDR3 loop reads CASSERTGHQPQHF. CDR3 DNA: TGTGCCAGCAGTGAACGGACAGGGCATCAGCCCCAGCATTTT. Combining the CDR3 with reference TRBV2 and TRBJ1-5 gives the whole variable domain EPEVTQTPSHQVTQMGQEVILRCVPISNHLYFYWYRQILGQKVEFLVSFYNNEISEKSEIFDDQFSVERPDGSNFTLKIRSTKLEDSAMYFCASSERTGHQPQHFGDGTRLSIL.

The J gene is TRBJ1-5, the V gene TRBV27; TRBD1 matches at 9 bases. The trim removed 5 bases at V and 5 bases at J, leaving 7 bases unmatched. This CDR3 has 15 residues. Germline V gene sequence: CDR1 MNHEY, CDR2 SMNVEV (reference sequence). The CDR3 nucleotides read TGTGCCAGCAGTCCCACGGACAGGGGCGATCAGCCCCAGCATTTT. The encoded protein is CASSPTDRGDQPQHF.

The rearrangement links TRBV2 to TRBJ2-7, with D possibly TRBD2 on 6 matching bases. Deletions cut 4 bases from V and 6 bases from J, with 16 bases between. The CDR3 is made up of 14 amino acids. CDR1 SNHLY and CDR2 FYNNEI come from the germline V gene. CDR3 DNA sequence: TGTGCCAGCAGTGCGTTGTCGGGAGCAGGCGAGCAGTACTTC. Amino acid sequence: CASSALSGAGEQYF. The full variable domain, with the rest looked up from reference TRBV2 and TRBJ2-7, is EPEVTQTPSHQVTQMGQEVILRCVPISNHLYFYWYRQILGQKVEFLVSFYNNEISEKSEIFDDQFSVERPDGSNFTLKIRSTKLEDSAMYFCASSALSGAGEQYFGPGTRLTVT.

The rearrangement links TRBV5-1 to TRBJ2-3; 8 nucleotides match TRBD1. The V and J ends lost 4 bases and 5 bases, in that order; junction bases with no gene match: 6. In germline, CDR1 is SGHRS, CDR2 YFSETQ. CDR3 size: 14 residues. The CDR3 sequence: CASSGQGAGDTQYF. CDR3 DNA sequence: TGCGCCAGCAGCGGTCAGGGGGCGGGAGATACGCAGTATTTT.

The chain joins TRBV9 to TRBJ1-1; D is possibly TRBD1 (6 bases). Germline CDR1 is SGDLS and CDR2 is YYNGEE. Trimming shortened V by 3 bases and J by 5 bases, and 17 bases separated the two germline ends. CDR3 length: 15 amino acids. The CDR3 here is CASSGSTGRGTEAFF. The CDR3 bases are TGTGCCAGCAGCGGCAGTACAGGGAGAGGGACTGAAGCTTTCTTT.

The V gene is TRBV7-9, the J gene TRBJ1-4; D not certain. The germline V and J ends were trimmed by 2 bases and 7 bases, with 8 bases remaining between them. CDR1 is SEHNR, CDR2 FQNEAQ, per germline (reference sequence). The CDR3 is 13 residues long. This CDR3 is CASSLRPGEKLFF. As DNA, the CDR3 is TGTGCCAGCAGCTTAAGGCCAGGTGAAAAACTGTTTTTT.

V is TRBV6-1 and J is TRBJ1-1, with D tentatively TRBD1 (6 bases). Germline CDR1 is MNHNS and CDR2 is SASEGT. V shed 1 base and J shed 0 bases, with 6 bases lying between them. The CDR3 is 14 residues long. The DNA for the CDR3 is TGTGCCAGCAGTGAAGACAGGGTGAACACTGAAGCTTTCTTT. Translated, it gives CASSEDRVNTEAFF.

A single count supports this clone. The J gene is TRBJ2-4, the V gene TRBV3-1 (or the pseudogene TRBV3-2); TRBD1 aligns across 7 bases. The germline V gene has CDR1 LGHDT and CDR2 YNNKEL (reference sequence). The V gene end was trimmed by 6 bases and the J gene end by 1 base; junction bases not matched to a gene: 6. The CDR3 covers 15 residues. The CDR3 sequence: CASSDRVKAKNIQYF. DNA for the CDR3: TGTGCCAGCAGTGACAGGGTTAAGGCCAAAAACATTCAGTACTTC.